What follows are 14 T cell receptor beta chains derived from one specimen sequenced in a study of blood T cell repertoires in COVID-19. Data came from immunoSEQ multiplex PCR; TCRdb stores just in-frame clones and leaves some out. The repertoire holds about 440,000 clones, with 70% to 90% as singletons. Sequenced: PBMCs or T cells enriched from blood (not recorded which). The receptors shown here come from a woman aged 18-30 years with acute COVID-19.

This chain connects TRBV7-8 to TRBJ2-5; 9 nucleotides match TRBD1. Germline lookup yields CDR1 SGHVS and CDR2 FQNEAQ. Trimming at V came to 0 bases and at J to 4 bases, leaving 0 bases not matched to a gene. CDR3 length: 14 amino acids. The CDR3 DNA reads as TGTGCCAGCAGCTTAGCGGACAGGGGAGAGACCCAGTACTTC. This translates into CASSLADRGETQYF.

V usage is TRBV28 and J usage is TRBJ1-6; TRBD1 is a possible D gene (5 bases). CDR1 is MDHEN and CDR2 is SYDVKM in the germline V gene. Trimming pared 6 bases from V and 4 bases from J, leaving 7 bases between. This CDR3 is built from 13 residues. CDR3 region: CASRAGYNSPLHF. The CDR3 DNA follows: TGTGCCAGCAGGGCAGGGTATAATTCACCCCTCCACTTT.

The chain carries TRBV7-2 and TRBJ2-1, with D tentatively TRBD2 (6 bases). The CDR3 runs 14 residues. From germline, CDR1 is SGHTA and CDR2 FQGNSA. Trimming shortened V by 5 bases and J by 7 bases, and 15 bases separated the two germline ends. The CDR3 reads CASSPTRSGNEQFF. CDR3 DNA: TGTGCCAGCAGCCCGACTAGGTCCGGGAATGAGCAGTTCTTC.

The rearrangement links TRBV2 to TRBJ1-6; TRBD1 might be the D (5 bases). The length of the CDR3 is 14 residues. Germline CDR1 and CDR2: SNHLY and FYNNEI. Between the trimmed V and J ends, which lost 6 bases and 5 bases, there was a span of 11 bases. CDR3: CASRGGRNNSPLHF. The CDR3 DNA sequence: TGTGCCAGCAGGGGGGGACGGAATAATTCACCCCTCCACTTT.

The table lists this clone with a count of one. The CDR3: CASSEAPAGGYQETQYF. CDR3 nucleotide sequence: TGTGCCAGCAGTGAAGCACCAGCGGGGGGTTACCAAGAGACCCAGTACTTC. V is TRBV6-1 and J is TRBJ2-5; TRBD2 matches at 9 bases. Germline CDR1 is MNHNS and CDR2 is SASEGT. Germline trimming cut 0 bases from V and 0 bases from J; bases unmatched to any gene: 5. The CDR3 length is 17 residues.

The chain carries TRBV19 and TRBJ2-2, with D unresolved. The V and J ends lost 1 base and 6 bases respectively, with 6 bases between them. The CDR3 is made up of 13 amino acids. Germline lookup yields CDR1 LNHDA and CDR2 SQIVND (reference sequence). CDR3: CASSIVIAGELFF. The CDR3 DNA sequence: TGTGCCAGTAGTATAGTAATCGCCGGGGAGCTGTTTTTT.

The genes are TRBV29-1 and TRBJ2-7, with a tentative D call TRBD1 (6 bases). Trimming pared 5 bases from V and 2 bases from J, leaving 16 bases between. The germline CDR1 and CDR2 sequences are SQVTM and ANQGSEA. The CDR3 loop spans 14 amino acids. CDR3 bases: TGCAGCGTTACACAGGGACCTAAAGCCTACGAGCAGTACTTC. Translation: CSVTQGPKAYEQYF.

V gene TRBV19 combines with J gene TRBJ2-5; the match to TRBD2 covers 9 bases. The length of the CDR3 is 15 residues. Germline V gives CDR1 LNHDA, CDR2 SQIVND (reference sequence). V trimming: 10 bases; J trimming: 0 bases; junction bases outside the gene matches: 9. The CDR3 loop reads CATRLADNYQETQYF. CDR3 nucleotide sequence: TGTGCCACAAGACTAGCGGACAATTACCAAGAGACCCAGTACTTC. Supplemented by reference TRBV19 and TRBJ2-5, the full variable domain reads DGGITQSPKYLFRKEGQNVTLSCEQNLNHDAMYWYRQDPGQGLRLIYYSQIVNDFQKGDIAEGYSVSREKKESFPLTVTSAQKNPTAFYLCATRLADNYQETQYFGPGTRLLVL.

This rearrangement joins TRBV6-2 or TRBV6-3 to TRBJ1-2, with D perhaps matching TRBD1 (5 bases). There are 14 residues in the CDR3. V dropped 2 bases and J dropped 2 bases, with 9 bases sitting between them. Germline V gene sequence: CDR1 MNHEY, CDR2 SVGEGT. This CDR3 is CASSYGRANYGYTF. The CDR3 nucleotides are TGTGCCAGCAGTTACGGCAGGGCAAACTATGGCTACACCTTC.

The CDR3: CSVATSVSYEQYF. CDR3 DNA: TGCAGCGTTGCGACTAGCGTCTCCTACGAGCAGTACTTC. J is TRBJ2-7 and V is TRBV29-1, with 8 bases lining up with TRBD2. CDR1 SQVTM and CDR2 ANQGSEA come from the germline V gene. V lost 4 bases to trimming and J lost 0 bases; unmatched junction nucleotides: 2. The CDR3 consists of 13 residues.

The J gene is TRBJ1-1, the V gene TRBV19; 7 nucleotides agree with TRBD1. CDR3 length: 15 amino acids. V trimming: 3 bases; J trimming: 2 bases; junction bases outside the gene matches: 6. Germline lookup yields CDR1 LNHDA and CDR2 SQIVND (reference sequence). CDR3 bases: TGTGCCAGTAGTATTAGGGGACAGAGAAACACTGAAGCTTTCTTT. Its translation: CASSIRGQRNTEAFF.

CDR3 bases: TGTGCCAGCAGTGAATACTCGGAAATAGCCACTGAAGCTTTCTTT. Protein: CASSEYSEIATEAFF. The chain carries TRBV25-1 and TRBJ1-1, with D unresolved. Trimming took off 0 bases at V and 4 bases at J, with 12 bases between the two ends. The CDR3 spans 15 residues. Per the germline V gene, CDR1 is MGHDK and CDR2 is SYGVNS.

This clone appeared once. This rearrangement joins TRBV29-1 to TRBJ2-1, with TRBD2 matching over 11 bases. With 3 bases clipped from V and 5 bases from J, the junction kept 3 bases outside the gene matches. Per germline, CDR1 SQVTM and CDR2 ANQGSEA. The CDR3 loop spans 14 amino acids. This chain's CDR3 is CSVDTLAGDNEQFF. CDR3 coding DNA: TGCAGCGTTGACACACTAGCGGGGGACAATGAGCAGTTCTTC.

This chain uses TRBV4-1 with TRBJ1-3; the match to TRBD1 covers 7 bases. The CDR3 extends over 16 amino acids. Germline trimming cut 1 base from V and 3 bases from J; bases unmatched to any gene: 6. The germline gives CDR1 MGHRA, CDR2 YSYEKL. The CDR3 region is CASSQVRQGFGNTIYF. As DNA, the CDR3 is TGCGCCAGCAGCCAAGTTAGACAGGGATTTGGAAACACCATATATTTT.